Below, 7 T cell receptor beta chains from the same sample are listed, as sequenced in a study of cytomegalovirus exposure and HLA in healthy donors. The study ran its PCR with 60 Vbeta and 13 Jbeta primers. Method: immunoSEQ multiplex PCR; TCRdb's copy keeps in-frame clones and lacks some. The sample lists about 130,000 clones; around 73% were seen once. The material sequenced was PBMCs. These receptors were collected from a man in his 60s in good health and CMV-seropositive.

V gene TRBV2 combines with J gene TRBJ2-5, with a tentative D call TRBD2 (5 bases). This CDR3 has 13 amino acids. The V and J ends lost 3 bases and 12 bases respectively, with 17 bases between them. Looked up from germline, CDR1 is SNHLY and CDR2 is FYNNEI. This CDR3 reads CASSEPRGRAKYF. The DNA of the CDR3 is TGTGCCAGCAGTGAGCCTAGAGGGAGAGCCAAGTACTTC.

The chain has TRBV5-5 and TRBJ1-2; possible D gene TRBD1, 5 bases. Germline V lookup: CDR1 SGHKS, CDR2 YYEKEE (reference sequence). V dropped 9 bases and J dropped 0 bases, with 15 bases sitting between them. The CDR3 is 14 residues long. CDR3 in DNA: TGTGCCACTGGGCGGGGGGACTCTAACTATGGCTACACCTTC. This codes for CATGRGDSNYGYTF.

This clone was seen a few times. V and J are TRBV19 and TRBJ1-5, with D maybe TRBD1 (5 bases). V was trimmed by 1 base and J by 12 bases, leaving 10 bases between them. From germline, CDR1 is LNHDA and CDR2 SQIVND (reference sequence). The CDR3 is 12 amino acids. The CDR3 sequence: CASSIGGEGQHF. Written as DNA, the CDR3 is TGTGCCAGTAGTATAGGGGGGGAGGGCCAGCATTTT.

This chain uses TRBV25-1 with TRBJ1-1; no clear D. CDR3 length: 13 residues. CDR1 MGHDK and CDR2 SYGVNS come from the germline V gene. V was cut by 5 bases and J by 5 bases, with 12 bases left in between. CDR3 sequence (DNA): TGTGCCAGCAGTACAGACGAGAATACTGAAGCTTTCTTT. Translation: CASSTDENTEAFF.

The chain joins TRBV19 to TRBJ1-2; a possible D gene is TRBD1 (5 bases). Trimming removed 5 bases at V and 5 bases at J, with 18 bases between. The CDR3 consists of 15 residues. Per germline, CDR1 LNHDA and CDR2 SQIVND (reference sequence). CDR3 amino acids: CASSGGLFFEYGYTF. For the CDR3, the DNA is TGTGCCAGTAGTGGGGGGTTGTTCTTCGAGTATGGCTACACCTTC.

Only one count was recorded for this clone. The chain recombines TRBV5-3 with TRBJ2-1; 7 bases are shared with TRBD1. TRBV5-3 is labeled an ORF, and its function is uncertain. The V segment lost 3 bases and the J segment 2 bases; nucleotides outside the gene matches: 8. The CDR3 runs to 16 residues. The CDR3: CARSSKVTGTYNEQFF. CDR3 nucleotides: TGTGCCAGAAGCTCGAAAGTGACAGGGACCTACAATGAGCAGTTCTTC.

V usage is TRBV7-9 and J usage is TRBJ2-5; TRBD2 matches 15 bases. CDR1 is SEHNR and CDR2 is FQNEAQ in the germline V gene (reference sequence). J gave up 4 bases and V 5 bases, and 5 bases lay outside the gene matches. This CDR3 is built from 16 residues. The CDR3 protein is CASSLGLAGGTETQYF. DNA for the CDR3: TGTGCCAGCAGCCTGGGACTAGCGGGGGGAACAGAGACCCAGTACTTC.